This passage covers 14 T cell receptor beta chains from one sample sequenced in a study of T cell responses to AZD1222 COVID-19 vaccine. Measured with immunoSEQ multiplex PCR; TCRdb has only the in-frame clones, and not every one. This repertoire shows tens of thousands of clones, roughly nine tenths found once; its top ten account for around 2.2%. The sequencing used peripheral blood, collected on day 0 of AZD1222 vaccination. All receptors come from an adult in good health.

V usage is TRBV28 and J usage is TRBJ2-7; 10 bases are a match to TRBD2. This CDR3 spans 14 amino acids. Germline lookup yields CDR1 MDHEN and CDR2 SYDVKM. The trim removed 6 bases at V and 4 bases at J, leaving 6 bases unmatched. This chain's CDR3 is CASRSGRAGYEQYF. In DNA, the CDR3 is TGTGCCAGCAGGAGCGGGAGGGCGGGGTACGAGCAGTACTTC.

The rearrangement joins TRBV6-5 to TRBJ1-3, with 9 bases lining up with TRBD1. CDR3 length equals 15 residues. Germline CDR1 MNHEY, CDR2 SVGAGI. J was trimmed by 7 bases and V by 0 bases; bases with no gene match: 4. CDR3 loop: CASSYSRDRANTIYF. CDR3 DNA: TGTGCCAGCAGTTACTCGCGGGACAGGGCGAACACCATATATTTT.

With regard to this clone: This sample also contains other DNA sequences that code for the same CDR3. The chain is built from TRBV28 and TRBJ1-2; unclear D gene. V was clipped by 4 bases and J by 2 bases, with 11 bases between them. Germline lookup yields CDR1 MDHEN and CDR2 SYDVKM. The CDR3 spans 14 residues. In nucleotides, the CDR3 is TGTGCCAGCAGTTCCCCCCGGGGAAACTATGGCTACACCTTC. This translates into CASSSPRGNYGYTF.

The V gene is TRBV18, the J gene TRBJ2-1, with 7 bases lining up with TRBD1. CDR3 length: 13 amino acids. Germline values: CDR1 KGHSH, CDR2 LQKENI. The V and J ends lost 4 bases and 6 bases, in that order; junction bases with no gene match: 3. CDR3 residues: CASSLQGINEQFF. In DNA form, the CDR3 reads TGTGCCAGCTCACTACAGGGGATCAATGAGCAGTTCTTC.

The chain uses TRBV11-2 and TRBJ2-3; tentatively, D is TRBD1 (6 bases). The CDR3 loop spans 15 amino acids. Germline CDR1 and CDR2: SGHAT and FQNNGV. V was cut by 5 bases and J by 3 bases, with 15 bases left in between. In DNA form, the CDR3 reads TGTGCCAGCAGCGACCAGGGGACGCGGACAGATACGCAGTATTTT. As protein: CASSDQGTRTDTQYF.

A few counts support this clone. This chain connects TRBV6-5 to TRBJ2-1; the match to TRBD2 covers 14 bases. This CDR3 spans 15 amino acids. The V gene's germline CDR1 is MNHEY and CDR2 SVGAGI. The V segment lost 6 bases and the J segment 8 bases; nucleotides outside the gene matches: 6. In DNA form, the CDR3 reads TGTGCCAGCAGGGACGGACTAGCGGGGGGCGATGAGCAGTTCTTC. Its protein product is CASRDGLAGGDEQFF.

V gene TRBV2 combines with J gene TRBJ1-5; tentatively, D is TRBD1 (6 bases). The germline V gene has CDR1 SNHLY and CDR2 FYNNEI. V dropped 7 bases and J dropped 3 bases, with 16 bases sitting between them. The CDR3 covers 15 residues. CDR3 DNA sequence: TGTGCCAGCACCGGGGAGGGGGTCTACAATCAGCCCCAGCATTTT. Its protein product is CASTGEGVYNQPQHF.

The DNA of the CDR3 is TGTGCTAGCAGGGGGCTTCAGCGTTCAGGGGCCAACGTCCTGACTTTC. Its translation is CASRGLQRSGANVLTF. The rearrangement links TRBV12-5 to TRBJ2-6, with 8 bases matching TRBD1. CDR1 and CDR2 (germline): LGHNT, FRNRAP. The CDR3 contains 16 residues. V gave up 9 bases and J gave up 4 bases; unmatched junction bases: 11.

J is TRBJ2-7 and V is TRBV18; 11 bases align to TRBD2. Germline CDR1 and CDR2: KGHSH and LQKENI. The V gene end was trimmed by 3 bases and the J gene end by 5 bases; junction bases not matched to a gene: 3. The CDR3 length is 14 residues. This chain's CDR3 is CASSPGLAANEQYF. In DNA form, the CDR3 reads TGTGCCAGCTCACCGGGACTAGCGGCCAACGAGCAGTACTTC. The full variable domain, in which reference TRBV18 and TRBJ2-7 provide the parts outside the CDR3, is NAGVMQNPRHLVRRRGQEARLRCSPMKGHSHVYWYRQLPEEGLKFMVYLQKENIIDESGMPKERFSAEFPKEGPSILRIQQVVRGDSAAYFCASSPGLAANEQYFGPGTRLTVT.

The CDR3, as DNA: TGTGCCACCAGTGAAAACTTCGACAGCTCACCCCAGCATTTT. Its protein product is CATSENFDSSPQHF. The gene calls are TRBV24-1 and TRBJ1-5, with a weak D call TRBD1 (5 bases). V was shortened by 4 bases and J by 10 bases, with 16 bases between the two germline ends. The CDR3 consists of 14 residues. The germline gives CDR1 KGHDR, CDR2 SFDVKD.

The rearrangement uses TRBV6-5 and TRBJ1-1; tentatively, D is TRBD1 (6 bases). There are 13 residues in the CDR3. Trimming shortened V by 11 bases and J by 6 bases, and 19 bases separated the two germline ends. CDR1 is MNHEY and CDR2 is SVGAGI in the germline V gene. CDR3 nucleotides: TGTGCCTCCATCAGGGGCGGGTGGGCTGAAGCTTTCTTT. As protein: CASIRGGWAEAFF.

V gene TRBV28 combines with J gene TRBJ2-3, with D possibly matching TRBD1 (5 bases). The V end lost 5 bases, the J end lost 5 bases, and 14 bases lay between the germline ends. CDR3 length: 14 amino acids. Germline lookup yields CDR1 MDHEN and CDR2 SYDVKM. The CDR3 region has the DNA TGTGCCAGCAGTGCGAGGACACCGAAAGATACGCAGTATTTT. Amino acid sequence: CASSARTPKDTQYF. The full variable domain, with the rest looked up from reference TRBV28 and TRBJ2-3, is DVKVTQSSRYLVKRTGEKVFLECVQDMDHENMFWYRQDPGLGLRLIYFSYDVKMKEKGDIPEGYSVSREKKERFSLILESASTNQTSMYLCASSARTPKDTQYFGPGTRLTVL.

The V call is TRBV7-9, the J call TRBJ2-7; TRBD2 matches 7 bases. Germline V lookup: CDR1 SEHNR, CDR2 FQNEAQ (reference sequence). V dropped 1 base and J dropped 5; count of bases not matched to a gene: 5. The CDR3 is made up of 14 amino acids. In DNA, the CDR3 is TGTGCCAGCAGCTTAGGTTTCGCGGGAGACGAGCAGTACTTC. As protein: CASSLGFAGDEQYF.

The V call is TRBV6-2 or TRBV6-3, the J call TRBJ1-1; perhaps TRBD1 as D (6 bases). V was clipped by 2 bases and J by 6 bases, with 13 bases between them. Germline V gives CDR1 MNHEY, CDR2 SVGEGT. The CDR3 contains 14 residues. CDR3 residues: CASSYGGGRAEAFF. CDR3 bases: TGTGCCAGCAGTTACGGCGGGGGCAGGGCTGAAGCTTTCTTT.